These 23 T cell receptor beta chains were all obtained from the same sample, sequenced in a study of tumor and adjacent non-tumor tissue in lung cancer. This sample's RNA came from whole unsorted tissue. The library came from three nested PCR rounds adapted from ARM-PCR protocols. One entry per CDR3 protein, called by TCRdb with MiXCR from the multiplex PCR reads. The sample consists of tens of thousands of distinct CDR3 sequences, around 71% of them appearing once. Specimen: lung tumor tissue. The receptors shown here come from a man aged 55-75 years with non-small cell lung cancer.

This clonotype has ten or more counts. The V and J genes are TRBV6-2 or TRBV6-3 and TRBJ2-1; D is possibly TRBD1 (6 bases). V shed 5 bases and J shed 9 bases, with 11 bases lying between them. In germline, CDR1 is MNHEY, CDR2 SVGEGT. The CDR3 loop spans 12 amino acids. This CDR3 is CASSGRDTEQFF. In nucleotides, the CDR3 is TGTGCCAGCAGTGGCCGGGACACTGAGCAGTTCTTC.

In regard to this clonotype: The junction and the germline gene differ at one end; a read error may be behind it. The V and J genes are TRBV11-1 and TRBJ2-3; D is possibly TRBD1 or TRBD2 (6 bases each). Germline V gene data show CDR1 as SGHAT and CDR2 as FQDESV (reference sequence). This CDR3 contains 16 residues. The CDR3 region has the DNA TGTGCTAGCAGCTTTGTCCCGGGGGCCGGGAGAGATACGCAGTACTTT. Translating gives CASSFVPGAGRDTQYF. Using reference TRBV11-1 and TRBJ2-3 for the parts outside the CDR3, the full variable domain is EAEVAQSPRYKITEKSQAVAFWCDPISGHATLYWYRQILGQGPELLVQFQDESVVDDSQLPKDRFSAERLKGVDSTLKIQPAELGDSAMYLCASSFVPGAGRDTQYFGPGTRLTVL.

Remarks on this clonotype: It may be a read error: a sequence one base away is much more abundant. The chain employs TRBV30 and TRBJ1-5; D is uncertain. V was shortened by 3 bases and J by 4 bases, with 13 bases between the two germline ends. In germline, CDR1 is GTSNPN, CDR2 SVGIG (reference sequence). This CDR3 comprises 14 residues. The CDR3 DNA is TGTGCCTGGAGCCCTCAACAGTGGAATCAGCCCCAGCATTTT. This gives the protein CAWSPQQWNQPQHF. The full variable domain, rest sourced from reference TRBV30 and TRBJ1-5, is SQTIHQWPATLVQPVGSPLSLECTVEGTSNPNLYWYRQAAGRGLQLLFYSVGIGQISSEVPQNLSASRPQDRQFILSSKKLLLSDSGFYLCAWSPQQWNQPQHFGDGTRLSIL.

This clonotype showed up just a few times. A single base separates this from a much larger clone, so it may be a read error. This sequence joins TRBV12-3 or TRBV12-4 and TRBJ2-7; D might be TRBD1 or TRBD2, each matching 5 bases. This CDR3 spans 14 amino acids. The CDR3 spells CTSSGTVSSYEQYF. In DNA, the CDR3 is TGTACCAGCAGTGGGACCGTCAGCTCCTACGAGCAGTACTTC.

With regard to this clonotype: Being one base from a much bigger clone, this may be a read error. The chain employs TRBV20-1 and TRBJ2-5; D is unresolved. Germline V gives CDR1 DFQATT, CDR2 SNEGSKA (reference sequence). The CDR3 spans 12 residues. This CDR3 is CSARTHQETQCF. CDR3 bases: TGCAGTGCTAGGACTCACCAAGAGACCCAGTGCTTC.

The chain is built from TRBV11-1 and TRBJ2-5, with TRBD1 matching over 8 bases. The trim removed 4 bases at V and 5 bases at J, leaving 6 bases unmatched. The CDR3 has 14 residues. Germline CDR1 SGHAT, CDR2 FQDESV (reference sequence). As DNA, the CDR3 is TGTGCCAGCAGCTCAGGACAGGGTCATGAGACCCAGTACTTC. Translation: CASSSGQGHETQYF.

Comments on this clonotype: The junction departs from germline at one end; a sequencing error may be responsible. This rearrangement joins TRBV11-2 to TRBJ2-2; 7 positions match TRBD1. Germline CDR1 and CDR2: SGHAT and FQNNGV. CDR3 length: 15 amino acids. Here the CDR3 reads CACSPWVGGPGELFF. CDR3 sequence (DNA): TGTGCCTGCAGCCCCTGGGTAGGGGGCCCCGGGGAGCTGTTTTTT.

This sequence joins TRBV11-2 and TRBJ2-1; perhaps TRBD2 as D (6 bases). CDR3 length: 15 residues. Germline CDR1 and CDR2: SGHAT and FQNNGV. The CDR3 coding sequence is TGTACTAGCAGCTTAGTCGGGAGTTTGGGTCATGTGCAGTTCTTC. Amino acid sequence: CTSSLVGSLGHVQFF.

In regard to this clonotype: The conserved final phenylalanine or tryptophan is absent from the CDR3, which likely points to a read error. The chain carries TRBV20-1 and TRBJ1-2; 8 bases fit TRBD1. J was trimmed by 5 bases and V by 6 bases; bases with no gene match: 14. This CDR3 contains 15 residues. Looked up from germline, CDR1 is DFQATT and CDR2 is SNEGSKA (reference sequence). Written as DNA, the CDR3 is TGCAGTGCCAACGACTTGGGACAGGAAGATTATGGCTACACCATC. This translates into CSANDLGQEDYGYTI.

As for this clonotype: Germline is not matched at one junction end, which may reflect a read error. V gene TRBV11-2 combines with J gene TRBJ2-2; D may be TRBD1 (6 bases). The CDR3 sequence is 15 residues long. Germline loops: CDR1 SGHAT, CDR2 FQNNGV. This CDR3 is CASTHRVTNAGDLFF. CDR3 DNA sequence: TGTGCCAGCACCCACAGGGTAACGAACGCTGGGGATCTGTTTTTT.

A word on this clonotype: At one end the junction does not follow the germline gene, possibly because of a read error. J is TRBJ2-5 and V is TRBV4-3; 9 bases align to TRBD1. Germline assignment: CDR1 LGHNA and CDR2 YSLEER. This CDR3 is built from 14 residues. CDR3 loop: CASNQEDRGGTQYF. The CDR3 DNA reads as TGCGCCAGCAACCAGGAGGACAGGGGAGGGACCCAATACTTC.

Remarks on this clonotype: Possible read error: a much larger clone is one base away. The CDR3 region has the DNA TGTGCCAGCAGTAATAAGTATGGCTACACCTTC. Amino acid sequence: CASSNKYGYTF. This sequence joins TRBV2 and TRBJ1-2; D unresolved. The V gene's germline CDR1 is SNHLY and CDR2 FYNNEI. Between the trimmed V and J ends, which lost 5 bases and 5 bases, there was a span of 6 bases. The CDR3 length is 11 residues.

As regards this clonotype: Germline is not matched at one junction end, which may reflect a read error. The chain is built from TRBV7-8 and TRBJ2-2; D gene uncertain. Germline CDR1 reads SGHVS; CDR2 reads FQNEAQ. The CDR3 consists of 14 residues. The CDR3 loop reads CASSSNWNTWELFF. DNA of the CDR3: TGTGCCAGCAGCTCTAACTGGAACACCTGGGAGCTGTTTTTT.

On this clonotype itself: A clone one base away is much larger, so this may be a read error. In DNA, the CDR3 is TGTGCCAGCAGTTTCATAGCGGGAAGCAATGAGCAGTTATTC. Its protein is CASSFIAGSNEQLF. The chain uses TRBV28 and TRBJ2-1; 8 bases agree with TRBD2. The germline V gene has CDR1 MDHEN and CDR2 SYDVKM. The CDR3 contains 14 residues.

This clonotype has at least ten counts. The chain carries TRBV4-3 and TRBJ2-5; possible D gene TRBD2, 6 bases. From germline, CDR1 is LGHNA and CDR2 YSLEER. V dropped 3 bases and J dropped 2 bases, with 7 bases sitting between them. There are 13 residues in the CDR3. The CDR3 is CASSQGLQETQYF. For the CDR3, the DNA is TGCGCCAGCAGCCAGGGACTTCAAGAGACCCAGTACTTC.

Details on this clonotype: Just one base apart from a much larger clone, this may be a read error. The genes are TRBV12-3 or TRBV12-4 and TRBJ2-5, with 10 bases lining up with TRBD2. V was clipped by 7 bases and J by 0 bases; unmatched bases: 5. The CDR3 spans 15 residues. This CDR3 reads CASIWTSGNQETQYF. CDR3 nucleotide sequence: TGTGCCAGCATCTGGACTAGCGGAAACCAAGAGACCCAGTACTTC.

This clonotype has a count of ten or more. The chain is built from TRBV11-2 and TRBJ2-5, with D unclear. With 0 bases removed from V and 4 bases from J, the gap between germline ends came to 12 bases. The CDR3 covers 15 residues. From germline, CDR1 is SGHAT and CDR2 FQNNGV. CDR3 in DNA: TGTGCCAGCAGCTTAGATCCAAGCCGTACAGAGACCCAGTACTTC. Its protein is CASSLDPSRTETQYF.

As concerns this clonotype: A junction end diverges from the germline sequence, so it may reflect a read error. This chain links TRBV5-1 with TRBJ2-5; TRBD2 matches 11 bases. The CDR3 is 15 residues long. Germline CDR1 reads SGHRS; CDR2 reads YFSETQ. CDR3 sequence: CASSRLAGGQDTQYF. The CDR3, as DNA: TGCGCGAGCAGCAGGCTAGCGGGAGGACAAGATACCCAGTACTTC.

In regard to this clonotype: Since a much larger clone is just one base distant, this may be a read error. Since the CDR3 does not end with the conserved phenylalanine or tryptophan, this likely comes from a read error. The CDR3 is CSARPPLAGNTGELFL. The CDR3, as DNA: TGCAGTGCAAGACCCCCTTTAGCGGGAAACACCGGGGAGCTGTTTCTT. The V call is TRBV20-1, the J call TRBJ2-2; 8 bases match TRBD2. Germline CDR1 is DFQATT and CDR2 is SNEGSKA (reference sequence). The CDR3 covers 16 residues. Losses at the gene ends were 6 bases for V and 2 bases for J; bases not matched to a gene: 11.

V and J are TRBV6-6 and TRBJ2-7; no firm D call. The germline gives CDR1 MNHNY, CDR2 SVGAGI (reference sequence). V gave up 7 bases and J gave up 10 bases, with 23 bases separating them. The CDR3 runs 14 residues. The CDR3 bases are TGTGCCAGCAATGCCCCCGTAGCAGCCTTCGATCAGTACTTC. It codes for CASNAPVAAFDQYF.

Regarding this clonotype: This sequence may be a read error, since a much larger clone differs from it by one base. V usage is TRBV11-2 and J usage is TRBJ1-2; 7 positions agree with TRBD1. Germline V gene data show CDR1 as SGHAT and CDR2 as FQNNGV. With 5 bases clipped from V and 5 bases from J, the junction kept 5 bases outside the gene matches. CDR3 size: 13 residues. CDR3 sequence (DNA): TGTGCCAGCAGCCCTCAGGGGGAGTATGGCTACACCTTC. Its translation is CASSPQGEYGYTF.

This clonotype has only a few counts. CDR3 sequence: CASSVGQRTYYGYTF. CDR3 bases: TGTGCCAGCAGTGTAGGACAGCGAACTTACTATGGCTACACCTTC. The genes are TRBV6-2 or TRBV6-3 and TRBJ1-2; possible D gene TRBD1, 6 bases. The V and J ends lost 5 bases and 3 bases respectively, with 16 bases between them. This CDR3 contains 15 residues. Per the germline V gene, CDR1 is MNHEY and CDR2 is SVGEGT.

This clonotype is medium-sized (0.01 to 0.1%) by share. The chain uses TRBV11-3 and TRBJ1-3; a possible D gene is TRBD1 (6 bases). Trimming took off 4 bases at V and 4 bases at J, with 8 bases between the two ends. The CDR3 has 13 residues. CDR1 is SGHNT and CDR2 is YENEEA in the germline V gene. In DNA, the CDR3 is TGTGCCAGCAGCTCTGACAGGGGAAACACCATATATTTT. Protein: CASSSDRGNTIYF.